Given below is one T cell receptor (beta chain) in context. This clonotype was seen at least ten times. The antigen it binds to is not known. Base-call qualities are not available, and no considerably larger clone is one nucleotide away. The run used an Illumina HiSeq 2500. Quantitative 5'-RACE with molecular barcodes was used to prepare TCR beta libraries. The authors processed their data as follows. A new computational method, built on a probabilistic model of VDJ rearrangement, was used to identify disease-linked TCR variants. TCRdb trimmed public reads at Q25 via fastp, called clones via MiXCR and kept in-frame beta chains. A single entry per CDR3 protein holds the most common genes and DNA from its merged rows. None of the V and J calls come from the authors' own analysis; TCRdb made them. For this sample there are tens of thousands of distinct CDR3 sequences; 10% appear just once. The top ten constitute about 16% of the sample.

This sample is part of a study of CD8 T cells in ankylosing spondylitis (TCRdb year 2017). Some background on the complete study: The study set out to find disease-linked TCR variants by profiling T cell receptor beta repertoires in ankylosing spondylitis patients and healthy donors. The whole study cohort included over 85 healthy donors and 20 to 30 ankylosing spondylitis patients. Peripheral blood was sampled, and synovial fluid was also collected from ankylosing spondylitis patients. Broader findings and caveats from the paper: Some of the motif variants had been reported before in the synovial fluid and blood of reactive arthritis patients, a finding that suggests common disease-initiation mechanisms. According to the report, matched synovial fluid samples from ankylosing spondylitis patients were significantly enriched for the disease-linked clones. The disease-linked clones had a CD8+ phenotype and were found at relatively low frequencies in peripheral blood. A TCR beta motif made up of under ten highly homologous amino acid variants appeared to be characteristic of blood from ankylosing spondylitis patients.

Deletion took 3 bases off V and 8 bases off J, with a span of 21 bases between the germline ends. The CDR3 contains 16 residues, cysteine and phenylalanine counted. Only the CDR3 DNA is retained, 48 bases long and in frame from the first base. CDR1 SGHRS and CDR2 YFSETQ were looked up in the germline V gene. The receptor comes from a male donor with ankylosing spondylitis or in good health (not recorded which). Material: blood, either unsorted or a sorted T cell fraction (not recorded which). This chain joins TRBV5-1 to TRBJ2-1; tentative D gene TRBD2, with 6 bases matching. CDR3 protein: CASSWGLTRVSDEQFF. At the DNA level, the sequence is TGCGCCAGCAGCTGGGGATTGACTAGAGTTTCCGATGAGCAGTTCTTC.